The 8 T cell receptor beta chains reported below all come from one sample, sequenced in a study of cytomegalovirus exposure and HLA in healthy donors (dated by TCRdb to 2016 to 2017). Library prep was done by the immunoSEQ multiplex PCR assay. For the multiplex PCR, a mixture combining 60 forward primers for TCR Vbeta segments and 13 reverse primers for TCR Jbeta segments was used. TCRdb stores this immuneACCESS table with in-frame sequences only. Part of the clones is absent; in the studies checked, under half of the shortfall reflects unresolved V genes, and no reason is known for the rest. This sample holds fewer than 70,000 clones; about 80% were observed only once. The ten largest clonotypes hold approximately 3.9% of the sample. Sequenced input: PBMCs. These receptors originate from a woman in her thirties or forties in good health and CMV-seronegative.

The J gene is TRBJ1-2, the V gene TRBV29-1; the D gene is possibly TRBD1 (6 bases). Per the germline V gene, CDR1 is SQVTM and CDR2 is ANQGSEA. The CDR3 contains 12 residues. V was shortened by 7 bases and J by 6 bases, with 15 bases between the two germline ends. CDR3 in DNA: TGCAGCGCCGGAACAGGGAGTGATGGCTACACCTTC. Amino acid sequence: CSAGTGSDGYTF.

The chain combines TRBV5-1 with TRBJ2-7, with 9 bases that match TRBD1. Germline CDR1 SGHRS, CDR2 YFSETQ. V gave up 0 bases and J gave up 5 bases; unmatched junction bases: 9. The CDR3 extends over 16 amino acids. CDR3 sequence (DNA): TGCGCCAGCAGCTTGGGGCGAGGACAGGGGTTAAACGAGCAGTACTTC. Its translation is CASSLGRGQGLNEQYF.

The rearrangement uses TRBV28 and TRBJ1-5, with TRBD1 matching over 7 bases. The V and J ends lost 11 bases and 5 bases, in that order; junction bases with no gene match: 6. Per germline, CDR1 MDHEN and CDR2 SYDVKM. The CDR3 has 12 residues. CDR3 residues: CAVRGSYQPQHF. For the CDR3, the DNA is TGTGCCGTCAGGGGGAGTTATCAGCCCCAGCATTTT.

The chain couples TRBV25-1 to TRBJ1-1; no reliable D call. Germline V gene data show CDR1 as MGHDK and CDR2 as SYGVNS. V lost 2 bases and J 5 bases, leaving 9 bases between the germline ends. The CDR3 runs 13 residues. The CDR3 loop is CASSEGRRTEAFF. The DNA of the CDR3 is TGTGCCAGCAGTGAAGGCCGGAGGACTGAAGCTTTCTTT.

J is TRBJ2-7 and V is TRBV29-1, with 7 bases that match TRBD1. The CDR3 has 13 amino acids. The V gene end was trimmed by 3 bases and the J gene end by 1 base; junction bases not matched to a gene: 3. Germline lookup yields CDR1 SQVTM and CDR2 ANQGSEA. The CDR3 DNA reads as TGCAGCGTTGAGGGGGACAGATCCTACGAGCAGTACTTC. It translates to CSVEGDRSYEQYF.

The rearrangement links TRBV7-8 to TRBJ1-5, with D unresolved. In germline, CDR1 is SGHVS, CDR2 FQNEAQ. This CDR3 comprises 13 residues. Trimming took off 0 bases at V and 11 bases at J, with 11 bases between the two ends. For the CDR3, the DNA is TGTGCCAGCAGCTTAGCTGCGACTTCGGCCCAGCATTTT. This sequence encodes CASSLAATSAQHF.

The J gene is TRBJ1-2, the V gene TRBV7-2, with D possibly matching TRBD1 (6 bases). There are 16 residues in the CDR3. V lost 4 bases and J lost 5, with 20 bases in between. CDR1 and CDR2 from the germline V gene are SGHTA and FQGNSA. In DNA form, the CDR3 reads TGTGCCAGCAGCTCTACAGGGACCGCGTCAGGGTATGGCTACACCTTC. Residues: CASSSTGTASGYGYTF.

V is TRBV28 and J is TRBJ1-3, with D hard to call. Germline V gives CDR1 MDHEN, CDR2 SYDVKM. V shed 4 bases and J shed 0 bases, with 7 bases lying between them. The CDR3 extends over 14 amino acids. The CDR3 nucleotides are TGTGCCAGCAGTTGGCTAGGCTCTGGAAACACCATATATTTT. It specifies CASSWLGSGNTIYF.